This TCR beta chain was sequenced for a study of cytomegalovirus exposure and HLA in healthy donors. Study findings and constraints: Indistinguishable V segments, including TRBV6-2 and TRBV6-3, were excluded. Evidence from a later analysis indicated that most CMV-associated TCR beta chains looked HLA-restricted.

The CDR3 extends over 17 amino acids. Germline CDR1 is MDHEN and CDR2 is SYDVKM. Between the trimmed V and J ends, which lost 6 bases and 0 bases, there was a span of 21 bases. Whereas donors were nominally healthy upon sampling, unrecorded immune exposures were probable. Concerning this clone: Its antigen is undetermined.

It was with 60 Vbeta and 13 Jbeta primers that the PCR ran. Assay: immunoSEQ multiplex PCR; the TCRdb copy retains only in-frame clones and omits some. The table lists under 200,000 clones, roughly four fifths of them singletons. V and J are TRBV28 and TRBJ2-7, with D tentatively TRBD1 (6 bases). This receptor was obtained from a young woman in good health and CMV-seronegative. The sample comprised PBMCs. CDR3 in DNA: TGTGCCAGCAGCCGTTTCCTCTGGGGGCAGCCCTCCTACGAGCAGTACGTC. It encodes CASSRFLWGQPSYEQYV.